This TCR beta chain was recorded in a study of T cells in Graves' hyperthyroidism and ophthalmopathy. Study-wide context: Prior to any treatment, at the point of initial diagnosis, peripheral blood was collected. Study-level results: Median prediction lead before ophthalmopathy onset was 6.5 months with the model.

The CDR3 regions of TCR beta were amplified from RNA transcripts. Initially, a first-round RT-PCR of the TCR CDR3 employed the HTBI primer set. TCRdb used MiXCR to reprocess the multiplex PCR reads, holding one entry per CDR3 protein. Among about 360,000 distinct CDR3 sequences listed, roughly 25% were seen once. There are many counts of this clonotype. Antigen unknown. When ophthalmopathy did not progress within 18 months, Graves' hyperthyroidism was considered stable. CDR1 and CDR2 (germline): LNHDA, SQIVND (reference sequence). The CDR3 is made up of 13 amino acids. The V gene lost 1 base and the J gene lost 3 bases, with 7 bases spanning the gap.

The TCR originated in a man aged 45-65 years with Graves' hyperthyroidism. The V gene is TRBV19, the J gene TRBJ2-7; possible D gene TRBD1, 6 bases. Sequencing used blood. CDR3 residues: CASSIGDNYEQYF. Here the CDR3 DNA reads TGTGCCAGTAGTATAGGGGACAACTACGAGCAGTACTTC.